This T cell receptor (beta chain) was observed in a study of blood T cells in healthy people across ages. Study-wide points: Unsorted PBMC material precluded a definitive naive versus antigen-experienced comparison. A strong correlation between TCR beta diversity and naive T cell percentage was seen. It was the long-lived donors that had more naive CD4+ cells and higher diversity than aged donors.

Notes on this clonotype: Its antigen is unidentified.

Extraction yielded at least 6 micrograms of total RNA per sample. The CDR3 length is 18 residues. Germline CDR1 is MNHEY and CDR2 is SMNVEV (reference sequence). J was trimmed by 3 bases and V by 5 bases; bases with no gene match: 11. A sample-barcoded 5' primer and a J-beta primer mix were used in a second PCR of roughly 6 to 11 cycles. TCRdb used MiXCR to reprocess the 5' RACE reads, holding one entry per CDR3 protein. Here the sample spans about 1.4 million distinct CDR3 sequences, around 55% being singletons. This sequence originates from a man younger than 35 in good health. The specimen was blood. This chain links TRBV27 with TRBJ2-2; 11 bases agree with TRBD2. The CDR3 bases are TGTGCCAGCAGTGTTCTGGCTAGCGGGGGGCCAGACACCGGGGAGCTGTTTTTT. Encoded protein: CASSVLASGGPDTGELFF.